A selection of T cell receptor beta chains follows, all from one sample in a study of T cells in Graves' hyperthyroidism and ophthalmopathy. A single record per CDR3 protein comes from TCRdb applying MiXCR to the multiplex PCR reads. This sample carries hundreds of thousands of distinct CDR3 sequences, 30% to 40% of them seen once, and the ten largest clones take less than 35%. The sequenced sample was blood. These receptors were taken from a woman aged 35 to 49 with Graves' hyperthyroidism. The conserved cysteine and the conserved F or W are not part of the CDR3 here.

v_gene	j_gene	CDR3aa
TRBV10-3	TRBJ1-1	AISDGTAMNTEAF
TRBV12-5	TRBJ1-2	ASGMHDYGYT
TRBV20-1	TRBJ1-5	SAGSNSNQPQH
TRBV7-2	TRBJ1-6	ASTTSAGYNSPLH
TRBV7-2	TRBJ1-2	ASRPPGQGSYGYT
TRBV19	TRBJ1-5	ASRSRTGGFKSNQPQH
TRBV7-2	TRBJ2-5	ASSPVPAGGETQY
TRBV7-2	TRBJ2-7	ASHGGGIYEQY
TRBV5-1	TRBJ1-2	ASSTDRAVYGYT
TRBV25-1	TRBJ1-2	ASVESSGYT
TRBV7-2	TRBJ1-6	ASSLNEALPLSSYNSPLH
TRBV29-1	TRBJ1-1	SVRRDMRIPTEAF
TRBV10-1	TRBJ1-1	ASSTDRSRTEAF